One and the same sample provided the 8 T cell receptor beta chains below, sequenced in a study of beta chain features in type 1 diabetes (dated by TCRdb to the late 2010s). The library was generated by the immunoSEQ multiplex PCR assay. The entire amount of isolated RNA was reverse transcribed using the High Capacity cDNA Reverse Transcription Kit, so the sequenced TCRB transcripts were expressed ones. This is the immuneACCESS table as TCRdb keeps it, with only in-frame sequences that have V and J called. A part of the clones is gone; compared with another copy, unresolved V genes explain less than half, and the rest is unexplained. This sample comprises fewer than 350,000 clones, 7% to 9% of them detected only once. Clones ranked in the top ten supply roughly 1% of the sample. The material sequenced was central memory CD4+ T cells from blood. The receptors come from a woman under 30 in good health.

In this sample, this clone turned up a few times. V gene TRBV5-8 combines with J gene TRBJ2-6; the D gene is possibly TRBD1 (5 bases). V was trimmed by 3 bases and J by 1 base, leaving 8 bases between them. The CDR3 runs to 15 residues. Germline assignment: CDR1 SGHTS and CDR2 YDEGEE. The CDR3 DNA sequence: TGTGCCAGCAGCTCCTCAGGGTCTGGGGCCAACGTCCTGACTTTC. Its translation is CASSSSGSGANVLTF. Using reference TRBV5-8 and TRBJ2-6 for the parts outside the CDR3, the full variable domain is EAGVTQSPTHLIKTRGQQATLRCSPISGHTSVYWYQQALGLGLQFLLWYDEGEERNRGNFPPRFSGRQFPNYSSELNVNALELEDSALYLCASSSSGSGANVLTFGAGSRLTVL.

The chain employs TRBV15 and TRBJ2-7, with D tentatively TRBD2 (5 bases). This CDR3 is 14 amino acids long. V was shortened by 1 base and J by 3 bases, with 10 bases between the two germline ends. Germline CDR1 LNHNV, CDR2 YYDKDF (reference sequence). The CDR3 loop is CATSRGGELYEQYF. DNA of the CDR3: TGTGCCACCAGCAGAGGGGGAGAGCTCTACGAGCAGTACTTC.

This clone was observed a few times. The chain has TRBV7-8 and TRBJ2-5; TRBD2 is a possible D gene (5 bases). Looked up from germline, CDR1 is SGHVS and CDR2 is FQNEAQ. V shed 5 bases and J shed 5 bases, with 12 bases lying between them. The CDR3 is 13 amino acids. CDR3 sequence reads: CASSTEGRETQYF. The CDR3 DNA follows: TGTGCCAGCAGCACAGAGGGTAGGGAGACCCAGTACTTC.

The rearrangement uses TRBV9 and TRBJ1-1, with D unclear. CDR1 and CDR2 (germline): SGDLS, YYNGEE. The CDR3 length is 13 residues. V was trimmed by 5 bases and J by 4 bases, leaving 12 bases between them. The CDR3 region has the DNA TGTGCCAGCAGTAGCGAGCGGGGCACTGAAGCTTTCTTT. It translates to CASSSERGTEAFF.

This clone was recorded many times. This sample also contains other DNA sequences that code for the same CDR3. This chain links TRBV7-9 with TRBJ2-6; D not resolved. The ends were cut back, 6 bases at V and 0 bases at J, with 3 bases in the middle. The V gene's germline CDR1 is SEHNR and CDR2 FQNEAQ (reference sequence). The CDR3 covers 13 residues. The CDR3 region has the DNA TGTGCCAGCAGTAGCTCTGGGGCCAACGTCCTGACTTTC. This codes for CASSSSGANVLTF. Combining the CDR3 with reference TRBV7-9 and TRBJ2-6 gives the whole variable domain DTGVSQNPRHKITKRGQNVTFRCDPISEHNRLYWYRQTLGQGPEFLTYFQNEAQLEKSRLLSDRFSAERPKGSFSTLEIQRTEQGDSAMYLCASSSSGANVLTFGAGSRLTVL.

The table lists this clone with a few counts. CDR3 loop: CASSSEGLATQYF. Written as DNA, the CDR3 is TGTGCCAGCAGTTCCGAGGGACTAGCGACGCAGTATTTT. The chain joins TRBV2 to TRBJ2-3, with 10 bases fitting TRBD2. Trimming cost V 5 bases and J 9 bases; bases outside gene matches: 5. The CDR3 sequence is 13 residues long. CDR1 SNHLY and CDR2 FYNNEI come from the germline V gene.

This clone was seen a few times. This chain's CDR3 is CASSRSTGYGYTF. The CDR3 nucleotides read TGTGCCAGCAGTAGGTCGACAGGCTATGGCTACACCTTC. The chain uses TRBV25-1 and TRBJ1-2, with a tentative D call TRBD1 (6 bases). CDR3 length: 13 amino acids. V lost 5 bases and J 4 bases, leaving 11 bases between the germline ends. CDR1 and CDR2 from the germline V gene are MGHDK and SYGVNS.

The chain links TRBV7-9 to TRBJ2-1; 15 nucleotides agree with TRBD2. V was pared by 5 bases and J by 4 bases, with 9 bases of the junction left unmatched. The V gene's germline CDR1 is SEHNR and CDR2 FQNEAQ (reference sequence). There are 18 residues in the CDR3. The CDR3 region is CASSLGLAGGDYYNEQFF. The CDR3 nucleotides are TGTGCCAGCAGCCTCGGACTAGCGGGAGGGGACTATTACAATGAGCAGTTCTTC.